The sequence of this T cell receptor beta chain was determined in a study of cytomegalovirus exposure and HLA in healthy donors. Both 60 Vbeta primers and 13 Jbeta primers went into the PCR. Profiled with immunoSEQ multiplex PCR; TCRdb holds only in-frame clones, not every one. The table lists around 130,000 clones, 75% to 90% of them singletons. Trimming took off 0 bases at V and 4 bases at J, with 10 bases between the two ends. Germline V gives CDR1 SGHTA, CDR2 FQGNSA. CDR3 length equals 15 residues. The sample consisted of PBMCs. The chain combines TRBV7-2 with TRBJ2-1; maybe TRBD2 (7 bases). This TCR was recovered from a man aged 30 to 45 in good health and CMV-seronegative. The CDR3 DNA sequence: TGTGCCAGCAGCTTAGCGGGGGGGCGGTACAATGAGCAGTTCTTC. As protein: CASSLAGGRYNEQFF.